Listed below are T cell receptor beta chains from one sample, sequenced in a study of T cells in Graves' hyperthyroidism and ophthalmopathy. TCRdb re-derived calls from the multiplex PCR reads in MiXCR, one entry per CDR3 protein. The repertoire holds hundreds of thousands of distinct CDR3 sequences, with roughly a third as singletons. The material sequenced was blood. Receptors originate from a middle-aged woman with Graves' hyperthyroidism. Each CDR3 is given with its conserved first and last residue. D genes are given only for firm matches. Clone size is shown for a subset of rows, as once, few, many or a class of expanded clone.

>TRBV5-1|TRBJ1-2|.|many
CASSLDPGGYGYTF
TGCGCCAGCAGCTTGGACCCCGGAGGATATGGCTACACCTTC
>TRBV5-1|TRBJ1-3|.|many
CASSLDVGAVHF
TGCGCCAGCAGCTTGGACGTAGGGGCGGTCCATTTT
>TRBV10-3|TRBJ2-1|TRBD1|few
CAISRGQGGEQFF
TGTGCCATCAGCCGAGGACAGGGCGGTGAGCAGTTCTTC
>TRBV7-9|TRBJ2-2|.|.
CASSYLGRGGELFF
TGTGCCAGCAGCTACTTAGGACGGGGCGGGGAGCTGTTTTTT
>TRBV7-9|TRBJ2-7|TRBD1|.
CASSGQGAEEQYF
TGTGCCAGCAGCGGACAGGGGGCAGAAGAGCAGTACTTC
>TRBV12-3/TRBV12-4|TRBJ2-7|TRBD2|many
CASSPAPTTSGGYEQYF
TGTGCCAGCAGCCCCGCGCCCACGACTAGCGGGGGATACGAGCAGTACTTC
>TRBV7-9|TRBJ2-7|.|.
CASSLAVGGGTMSREQYF
TGTGCCAGCAGCTTGGCCGTGGGGGGTGGGACAATGAGCAGGGAGCAGTACTTC
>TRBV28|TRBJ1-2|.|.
CAGSPHGKSNYGYTF
TGTGCCGGCAGTCCCCACGGGAAGTCTAACTATGGCTACACCTTC
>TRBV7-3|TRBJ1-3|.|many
CASSLSRGVGNTIYF
TGTGCCAGCAGCTTGTCCCGGGGGGTTGGAAACACCATATATTTT
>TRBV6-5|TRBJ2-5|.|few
CASSYRGAETQYF
TGTGCCAGCAGTTACAGGGGGGCCGAGACCCAGTACTTC
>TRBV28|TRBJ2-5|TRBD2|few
CASSVSSGGDYQETQYF
TGTGCCAGCAGTGTCTCTAGCGGGGGGGACTACCAAGAGACCCAGTACTTC
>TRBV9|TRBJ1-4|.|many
CASRLWGATF
TGTGCCAGCAGGCTGTGGGGAGCTACCTTT
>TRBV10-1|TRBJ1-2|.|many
CASSTTRENGYTF
TGCGCCAGCAGTACTACAAGGGAAAATGGCTACACCTTC
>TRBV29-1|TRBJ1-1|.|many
CSGTEGNTEAFF
TGCAGCGGGACGGAAGGGAACACTGAAGCTTTCTTT
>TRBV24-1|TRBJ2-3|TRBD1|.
CATSEWTGRGGTDTQYF
TGTGCCACCAGTGAGTGGACAGGACGTGGCGGCACAGATACGCAGTATTTT
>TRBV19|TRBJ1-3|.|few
CASMLRVSSGNTIYF
TGTGCCAGTATGTTAAGGGTGAGCTCTGGAAACACCATATATTTT
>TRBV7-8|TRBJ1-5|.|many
CASSLGTYNQPQHF
TGTGCCAGCAGCCTCGGGACGTATAATCAGCCCCAGCATTTT
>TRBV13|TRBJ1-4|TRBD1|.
CASSNRDSDEKLFF
TGTGCCAGCAGCAACCGGGACAGCGACGAAAAACTGTTTTTT
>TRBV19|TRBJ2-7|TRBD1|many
CASSSRGLDEQYF
TGTGCCAGTAGTAGCAGGGGGCTCGACGAGCAGTACTTC
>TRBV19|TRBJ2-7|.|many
CASSLQMTYEQYF
TGTGCCAGTAGTCTTCAGATGACCTACGAGCAGTACTTC
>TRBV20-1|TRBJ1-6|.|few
CSARDGPGNSPLHF
TGCAGTGCTAGAGATGGACCGGGGAATTCACCCCTCCACTTT
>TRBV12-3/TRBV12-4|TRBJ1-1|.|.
CASSLFGGETEAFF
TGTGCCAGCAGTTTGTTTGGGGGAGAAACTGAAGCTTTCTTT
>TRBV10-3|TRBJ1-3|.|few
CASSFRNTIYF
TGTGCCAGCAGTTTCCGAAACACCATATATTTT
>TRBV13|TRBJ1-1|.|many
CASSSRGTNTEAFF
TGTGCCAGCAGCTCCCGGGGCACGAACACTGAAGCTTTCTTT
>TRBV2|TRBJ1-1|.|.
CASSFGMSTEAFF
TGTGCCAGCAGTTTTGGCATGAGCACTGAAGCTTTCTTT
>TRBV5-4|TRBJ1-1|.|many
CASSPNRGTTEAFF
TGTGCCAGCAGCCCGAACCGGGGCACGACTGAAGCTTTCTTT
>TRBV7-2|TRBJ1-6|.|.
CVSNVSYRGRNSPLHF
TGTGTCAGCAATGTCTCATATCGAGGGCGAAATTCACCCCTCCACTTT
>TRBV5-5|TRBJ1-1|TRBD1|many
CASTTDRAAFF
TGTGCCAGCACCACGGACAGGGCGGCTTTCTTT
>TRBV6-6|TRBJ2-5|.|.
CASSYRGSETQYF
TGTGCCAGCAGTTACAGGGGTTCAGAGACCCAGTACTTC
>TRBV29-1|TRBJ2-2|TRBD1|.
CSSGTGDTGELFF
TGCAGCTCCGGGACAGGGGACACCGGGGAGCTGTTTTTT
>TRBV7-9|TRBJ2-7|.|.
CASSADVGDEQYF
TGTGCCAGCAGCGCGGACGTGGGTGACGAGCAGTACTTC
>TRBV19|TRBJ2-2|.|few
CASSKAQGTGELFF
TGTGCCAGTAGTAAAGCACAGGGTACCGGGGAGCTGTTTTTT
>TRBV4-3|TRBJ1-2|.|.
CASSQDPLGEGSGYTF
TGCGCCAGCAGCCAAGATCCCTTAGGGGAAGGGTCTGGCTACACCTTC
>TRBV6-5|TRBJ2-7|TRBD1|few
CASSPGTGGDYEQYF
TGTGCCAGCAGCCCCGGGACAGGGGGCGACTACGAGCAGTACTTC
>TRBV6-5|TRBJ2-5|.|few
CASSPPRQTETQYF
TGTGCCAGCAGTCCCCCTCGGCAGACAGAGACCCAGTACTTC
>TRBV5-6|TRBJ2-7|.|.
CASSLRTPRAYEQYF
TGTGCCAGCAGCCTAAGGACGCCTAGAGCCTACGAGCAGTACTTC
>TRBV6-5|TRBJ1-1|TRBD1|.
CASSRDRPGAFF
TGTGCCAGCAGCCGGGACAGGCCCGGGGCTTTCTTT
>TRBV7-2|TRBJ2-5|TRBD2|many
CASSPGSLAGPRETQYF
TGTGCCAGCAGCCCCGGCTCACTAGCGGGGCCCCGAGAGACCCAGTACTTC
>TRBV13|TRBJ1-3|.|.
CASSLIQNTIYF
TGTGCCAGCAGCTTAATACAAAACACCATATATTTT
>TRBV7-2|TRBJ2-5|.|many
CASSPGGLRETQYF
TGTGCCAGCAGCCCCGGGGGGCTCCGGGAGACCCAGTACTTC
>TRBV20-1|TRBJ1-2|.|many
CSASDSFNYGYTF
TGCAGTGCTAGCGACAGCTTTAACTATGGCTACACCTTC
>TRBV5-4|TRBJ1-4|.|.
CASSLEVGGNEKLFF
TGTGCCAGCAGCTTGGAAGTAGGGGGGAATGAAAAACTGTTTTTT
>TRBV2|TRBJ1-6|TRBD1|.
CASSSRGQMNSPLHF
TGTGCCAGCAGTTCCAGGGGACAGATGAATTCACCCCTCCACTTT
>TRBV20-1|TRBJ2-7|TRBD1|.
CSARDRGSGTAYEQYF
TGCAGTGCTAGAGATCGAGGTTCGGGGACAGCGTACGAGCAGTACTTC
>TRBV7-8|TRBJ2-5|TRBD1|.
CASSRFGIGGSQETQYF
TGTGCCAGCAGCCGTTTTGGGATAGGGGGCTCCCAAGAGACCCAGTACTTC
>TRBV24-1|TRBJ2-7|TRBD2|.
CATSDGREGNSYEQYF
TGTGCCACCAGTGATGGCAGGGAGGGAAACTCCTACGAGCAGTACTTC
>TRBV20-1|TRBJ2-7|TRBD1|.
CSARGGQGGYEQYF
TGCAGTGCCCGAGGGGGACAGGGAGGTTACGAGCAGTACTTC
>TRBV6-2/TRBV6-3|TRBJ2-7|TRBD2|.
CASSYPRRELYEQYF
TGTGCCAGCAGTTACCCCCGGCGGGAGTTGTACGAGCAGTACTTC
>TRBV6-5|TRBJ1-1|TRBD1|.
CAIAPGQKIEAFF
TGTGCCATCGCCCCGGGACAGAAGATTGAAGCTTTCTTT
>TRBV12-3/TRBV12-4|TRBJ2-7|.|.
CASSTRSYEQYF
TGTGCCAGCAGTACGAGGAGCTACGAGCAGTACTTC
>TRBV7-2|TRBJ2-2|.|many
CASSLAITGELFF
TGTGCCAGCAGCTTAGCAATCACCGGGGAGCTGTTTTTT
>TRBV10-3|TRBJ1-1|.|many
CAIKGMEMNTEAFF
TGTGCCATCAAGGGGATGGAGATGAACACTGAAGCTTTCTTT
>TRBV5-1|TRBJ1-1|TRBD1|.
CASSLLTGAHTEAFF
TGCGCCAGCAGCTTGTTAACAGGGGCCCACACTGAAGCTTTCTTT